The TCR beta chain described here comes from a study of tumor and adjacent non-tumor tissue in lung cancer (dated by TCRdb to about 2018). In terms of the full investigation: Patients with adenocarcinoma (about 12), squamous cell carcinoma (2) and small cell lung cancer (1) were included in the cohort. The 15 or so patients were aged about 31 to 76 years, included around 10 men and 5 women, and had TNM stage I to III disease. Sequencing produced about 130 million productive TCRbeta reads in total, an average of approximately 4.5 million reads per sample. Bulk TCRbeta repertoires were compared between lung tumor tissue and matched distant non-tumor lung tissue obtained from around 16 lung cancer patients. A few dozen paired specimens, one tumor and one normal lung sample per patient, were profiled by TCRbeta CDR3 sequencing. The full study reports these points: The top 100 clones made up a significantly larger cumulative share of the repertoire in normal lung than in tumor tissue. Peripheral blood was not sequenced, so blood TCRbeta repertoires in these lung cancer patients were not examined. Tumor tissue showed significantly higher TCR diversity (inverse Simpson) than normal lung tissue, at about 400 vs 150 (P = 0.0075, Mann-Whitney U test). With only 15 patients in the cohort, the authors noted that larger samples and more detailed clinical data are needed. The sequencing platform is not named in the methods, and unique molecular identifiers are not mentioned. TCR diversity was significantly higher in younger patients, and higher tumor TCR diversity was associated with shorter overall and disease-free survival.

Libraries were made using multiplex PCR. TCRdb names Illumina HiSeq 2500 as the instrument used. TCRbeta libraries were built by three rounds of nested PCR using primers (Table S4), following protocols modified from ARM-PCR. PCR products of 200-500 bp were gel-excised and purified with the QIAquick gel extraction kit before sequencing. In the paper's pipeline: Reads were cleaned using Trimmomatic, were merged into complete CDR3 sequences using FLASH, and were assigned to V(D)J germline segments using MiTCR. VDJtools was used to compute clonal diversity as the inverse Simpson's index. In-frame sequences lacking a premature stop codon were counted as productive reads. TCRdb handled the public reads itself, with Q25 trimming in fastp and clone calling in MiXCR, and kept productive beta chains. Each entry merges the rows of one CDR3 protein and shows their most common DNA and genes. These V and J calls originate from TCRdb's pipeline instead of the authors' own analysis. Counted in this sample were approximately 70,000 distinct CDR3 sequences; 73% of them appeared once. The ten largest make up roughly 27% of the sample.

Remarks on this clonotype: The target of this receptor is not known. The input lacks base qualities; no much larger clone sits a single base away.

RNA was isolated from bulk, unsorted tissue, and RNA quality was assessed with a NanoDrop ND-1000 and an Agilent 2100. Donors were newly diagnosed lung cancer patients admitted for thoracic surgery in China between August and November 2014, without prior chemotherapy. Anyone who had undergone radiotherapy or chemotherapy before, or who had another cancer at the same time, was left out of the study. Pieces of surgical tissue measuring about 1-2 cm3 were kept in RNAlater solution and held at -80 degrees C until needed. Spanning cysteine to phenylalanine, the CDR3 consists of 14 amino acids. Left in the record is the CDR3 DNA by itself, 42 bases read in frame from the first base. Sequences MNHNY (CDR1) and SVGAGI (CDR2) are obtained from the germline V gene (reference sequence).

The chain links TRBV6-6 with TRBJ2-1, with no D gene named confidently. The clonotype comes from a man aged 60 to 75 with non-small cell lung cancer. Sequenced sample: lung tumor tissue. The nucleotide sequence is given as TGTGCTAACAGTTATGGGCTGGTGTACAATGAGCAGTTCTTC. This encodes CANSYGLVYNEQFF.